Each of the 17 T cell receptor beta chains below was sequenced from the same sample in a study of identical twins (dated by TCRdb to the mid-2010s). The library was obtained by 5' RACE. Instrument on record: Illumina HiSeq 2000. TCRdb ran its own pipeline on the public reads, namely fastp trimming at Q25 and MiXCR clone calling, and kept in-frame beta chains. CDR3 protein duplicates are merged, each entry listing the most common genes and DNA. Within this sample are about 530,000 distinct CDR3 sequences, with roughly 15% of them counted one time only. 0.44% of the sample comes from the top ten. This sample was also put to use in a study of yellow fever vaccine responses in identical twins.

Sequencing was performed on CD4+ T cells sorted from blood. The receptor set was obtained from a woman between 18 and 29 years old in good health.

This clonotype was counted a single time. This may stem from a read error, because a much larger clone lies one nucleotide away. This chain connects TRBV7-9 to TRBJ2-2; no reliable D call. Germline V gene lookup returns CDR1 SEHNR and CDR2 FQNEAQ (reference sequence). V was clipped by 5 bases and J by 7 bases, with 8 bases between them. The CDR3 has 12 residues. CDR3: CASSPAVGELFF. The CDR3 DNA follows: TGTGCCAGCAGCCCCGCGGTCGGGGAGCTGTTTTTT.

This clonotype was seen a handful of times. J is TRBJ2-1 and V is TRBV6-5; no definite D call. This CDR3 comprises 13 residues. The V gene's germline CDR1 is MNHEY and CDR2 SVGAGI. Trimming removed 2 bases at V and 4 bases at J, with 6 bases between. DNA of the CDR3: TGTGCCAGCAGTTACATCAGATACAATGAGCAGTTCTTC. Amino acid sequence: CASSYIRYNEQFF.

The chain is built from TRBV7-3 and TRBJ2-1; 14 nucleotides agree with TRBD2. The germline gives CDR1 SGHTA, CDR2 FQGTGA. CDR3 size: 16 residues. J was trimmed by 8 bases and V by 5 bases; bases with no gene match: 8. CDR3 bases: TGTGCCAGCAGCCAGACGGGACTAGCGGGAGCCTATGAGCAGTTCTTC. Encoded protein: CASSQTGLAGAYEQFF.

This chain uses TRBV11-2 with TRBJ1-1, with D possibly being TRBD1 (6 bases). CDR3 size: 14 residues. The V gene lost 5 bases and the J gene lost 0 bases, with 10 bases spanning the gap. Germline lookup yields CDR1 SGHAT and CDR2 FQNNGV. The CDR3 region has the DNA TGTGCCAGCAGCGTGGACAGTATGAACACTGAAGCTTTCTTT. It is translated as CASSVDSMNTEAFF.

The CDR3 spells CASSLVKGEKLFF. For the CDR3, the DNA is TGTGCCAGCAGTTTAGTGAAGGGCGAAAAACTGTTTTTT. V and J are TRBV27 and TRBJ1-4; D not resolved. This CDR3 region has 13 residues. Trimming shortened V by 2 bases and J by 8 bases, and 9 bases separated the two germline ends. Germline V gene sequence: CDR1 MNHEY, CDR2 SMNVEV (reference sequence).

The genes are TRBV5-5 and TRBJ2-1; a possible D gene is TRBD1 (7 bases). CDR1 is SGHKS and CDR2 is YYEKEE in the germline V gene (reference sequence). The CDR3 loop spans 13 amino acids. The V end was cut by 7 bases, the J end by 8 bases, with 16 bases between. CDR3 DNA sequence: TGTGCCAGCCGGTTTGGAGGGGGCGATGAGCAGTTCTTC. Its translation is CASRFGGGDEQFF.

The chain joins TRBV27 to TRBJ1-2; D is unclear. Trimming took 6 bases from V and 4 from J, leaving 18 bases between them. This CDR3 comprises 15 residues. In germline, CDR1 is MNHEY, CDR2 SMNVEV (reference sequence). CDR3 region: CASRPIGGLGYGYTF. Written as DNA, the CDR3 is TGTGCCAGCAGGCCGATTGGCGGACTCGGCTATGGCTACACCTTC.

This chain uses TRBV29-1 with TRBJ2-1; 8 bases map to TRBD2. The CDR3 runs 14 residues. From germline, CDR1 is SQVTM and CDR2 ANQGSEA. V trimming: 4 bases; J trimming: 2 bases; junction bases outside the gene matches: 4. CDR3: CSVVLAGTYNEQFF. CDR3 coding DNA: TGCAGCGTTGTTTTAGCGGGGACCTACAATGAGCAGTTCTTC.

This sequence joins TRBV4-1 and TRBJ2-7; 13 nucleotides match TRBD2. Germline V gene lookup returns CDR1 MGHRA and CDR2 YSYEKL. J lost 4 bases, V lost 0 bases, and 6 bases had no gene match. The CDR3 runs to 17 residues. The CDR3 region is CASSQDPQLAGGYEQYF. CDR3 bases: TGCGCCAGCAGCCAAGATCCCCAACTAGCGGGAGGGTACGAGCAGTACTTC.

The rearrangement joins TRBV10-3 to TRBJ1-4; D ambiguous. The V gene's germline CDR1 is ENHRY and CDR2 SYGVKD. Trimming took 3 bases from V and 0 from J, leaving 17 bases between them. This CDR3 spans 18 amino acids. The CDR3 protein is CAISESGREHATNEKLFF. CDR3 coding DNA: TGTGCCATCAGTGAAAGTGGGAGGGAACATGCAACTAATGAAAAACTGTTTTTT.

Only a few counts were recorded for this clonotype. The chain's CDR3 is CASSPSGVLSNQPQHF. The CDR3 DNA follows: TGTGCCAGCAGTCCCTCCGGAGTCCTTAGCAATCAGCCCCAGCATTTT. The chain combines TRBV12-3 or TRBV12-4 with TRBJ1-5; D is unclear. The CDR3 extends over 16 amino acids. The V end lost 5 bases, the J end lost 0 bases, and 14 bases lay between the germline ends.

The V gene is TRBV7-9, the J gene TRBJ2-3; TRBD1 matches 9 bases. This CDR3 comprises 16 residues. Germline CDR1 and CDR2: SEHNR and FQNEAQ (reference sequence). J gave up 0 bases and V 5 bases, and 6 bases lay outside the gene matches. CDR3 protein: CASSKGQGSSTDTQYF. In DNA form, the CDR3 reads TGTGCCAGCAGCAAGGGACAGGGTTCTAGCACAGATACGCAGTATTTT.

J is TRBJ2-7 and V is TRBV3-1; D unresolved. The CDR3 has 12 amino acids. Germline assignment: CDR1 LGHDT and CDR2 YNNKEL (reference sequence). The V and J ends lost 1 base and 9 bases respectively, with 10 bases between them. The CDR3 protein is CASSQVPTWQYF. The CDR3 region has the DNA TGTGCCAGCAGCCAAGTGCCGACTTGGCAGTACTTC.

J is TRBJ2-3 and V is TRBV11-2, with TRBD2 matching 10 bases. The germline gives CDR1 SGHAT, CDR2 FQNNGV. The CDR3 spans 18 residues. Germline trimming cut 1 base from V and 1 base from J; bases unmatched to any gene: 8. The CDR3 sequence is CASSLVGSGGPRTDTQYF. The CDR3 bases are TGTGCCAGCAGCTTAGTAGGTAGCGGGGGGCCTCGCACAGATACGCAGTATTTT.

The DNA of the CDR3 is TGTGCCAGCAGCCCCAGGGGAAATACCTACGAGCAGTACTTC. This gives the protein CASSPRGNTYEQYF. The rearrangement links TRBV7-3 to TRBJ2-7, with D perhaps matching TRBD1 (6 bases). Germline CDR1 is SGHTA and CDR2 is FQGTGA. The CDR3 runs 14 residues. The germline V and J ends were trimmed by 5 bases and 2 bases, with 13 bases remaining between them.

The chain joins TRBV12-3 or TRBV12-4 to TRBJ1-1; no clear D gene. The V gene lost 3 bases and the J gene lost 1 base, with 9 bases spanning the gap. CDR3 length equals 14 residues. The chain's CDR3 is CASSFEGRNTEAFF. The CDR3 bases are TGTGCCAGCAGTTTCGAAGGAAGGAACACTGAAGCTTTCTTT.

The chain is built from TRBV6-5 and TRBJ2-3; the D is unclear. The CDR3 consists of 11 residues. The V end lost 6 bases, the J end lost 6 bases, and 7 bases lay between the germline ends. CDR1 and CDR2 from the germline V gene are MNHEY and SVGAGI. CDR3 coding DNA: TGTGCCAGCAGGCAAGGTGATACGCAGTATTTT. This sequence encodes CASRQGDTQYF.